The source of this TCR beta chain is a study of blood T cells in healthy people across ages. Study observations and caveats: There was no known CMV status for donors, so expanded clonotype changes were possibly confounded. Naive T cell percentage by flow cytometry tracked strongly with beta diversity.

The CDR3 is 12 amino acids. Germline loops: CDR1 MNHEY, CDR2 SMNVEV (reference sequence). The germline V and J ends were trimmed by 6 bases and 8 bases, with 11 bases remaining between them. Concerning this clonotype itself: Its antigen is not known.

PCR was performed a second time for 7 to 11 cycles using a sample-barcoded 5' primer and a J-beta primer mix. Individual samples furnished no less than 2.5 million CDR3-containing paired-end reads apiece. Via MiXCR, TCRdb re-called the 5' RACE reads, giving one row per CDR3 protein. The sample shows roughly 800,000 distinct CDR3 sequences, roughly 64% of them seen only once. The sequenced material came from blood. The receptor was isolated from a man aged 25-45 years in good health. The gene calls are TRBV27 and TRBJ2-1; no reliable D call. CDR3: CASRDPAHEQFF. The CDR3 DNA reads TGTGCCAGCAGAGATCCAGCTCATGAGCAGTTCTTC.